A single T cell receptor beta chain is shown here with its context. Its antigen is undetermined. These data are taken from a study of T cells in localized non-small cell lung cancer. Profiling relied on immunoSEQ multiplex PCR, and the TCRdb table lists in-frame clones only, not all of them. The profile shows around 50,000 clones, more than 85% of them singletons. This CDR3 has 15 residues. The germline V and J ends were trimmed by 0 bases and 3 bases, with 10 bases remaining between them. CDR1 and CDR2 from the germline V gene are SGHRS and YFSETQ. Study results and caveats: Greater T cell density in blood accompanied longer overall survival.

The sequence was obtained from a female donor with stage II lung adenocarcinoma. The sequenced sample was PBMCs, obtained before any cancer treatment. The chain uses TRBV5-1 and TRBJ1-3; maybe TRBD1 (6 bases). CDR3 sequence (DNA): TGCGCCAGCAGCTTGGAAACAGGGATTGGAAACACCATATATTTT. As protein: CASSLETGIGNTIYF.